The T cell receptor (beta chain) described here comes from a study of blood T cell repertoires in COVID-19. Germline CDR1 and CDR2: LNHNV and YYDKDF (reference sequence). V lost 1 base, J lost 0 bases, and 3 bases stayed unmatched. The CDR3 has 15 residues. The repertoire was sequenced with immunoSEQ multiplex PCR; TCRdb's copy has only in-frame clones and lacks some. The sample shows tens of thousands of clones, 85% to 95% of them seen only once. The TCR originated in a man over 45 with active COVID-19. This chain links TRBV15 with TRBJ2-7; 7 nucleotides line up with TRBD2. The sample consisted of peripheral blood. The CDR3 coding sequence is TGTGCCACCAGCAGAGCCCCTAGCGGCTCCTACGAGCAGTACTTC. Its protein is CATSRAPSGSYEQYF.